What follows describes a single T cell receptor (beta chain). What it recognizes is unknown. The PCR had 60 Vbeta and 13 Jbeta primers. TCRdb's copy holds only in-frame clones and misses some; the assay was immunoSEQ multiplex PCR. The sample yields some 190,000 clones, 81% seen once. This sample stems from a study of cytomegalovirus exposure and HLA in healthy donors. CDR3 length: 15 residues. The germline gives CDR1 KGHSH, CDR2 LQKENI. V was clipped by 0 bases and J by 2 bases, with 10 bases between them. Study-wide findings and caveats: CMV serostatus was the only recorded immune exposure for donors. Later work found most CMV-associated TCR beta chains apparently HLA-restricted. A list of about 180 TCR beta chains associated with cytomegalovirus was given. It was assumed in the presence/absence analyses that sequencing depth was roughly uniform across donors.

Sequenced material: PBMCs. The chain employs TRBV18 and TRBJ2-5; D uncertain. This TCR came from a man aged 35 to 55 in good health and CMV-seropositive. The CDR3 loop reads CASSPPLAFQETQYF. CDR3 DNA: TGTGCCAGCTCACCACCCTTAGCATTTCAAGAGACCCAGTACTTC.